Each of the 7 T cell receptor beta chains below was sequenced from the same sample in a study of T cell repertoires in cytomegalovirus infection. TCRdb independently ran MiXCR on the reads; one entry per CDR3 protein. This sample has some 920,000 distinct CDR3 sequences, with roughly 31% found just once. These TCRs are of unknown antigen specificity. The sequencing here drew on cultured CD8+ T cells from PBMCs, taken from culture after CMV antigen stimulation. Receptors were obtained from a human donor in good health (CMV status not recorded). Some clones in this sample may be carry-over from other donors' samples.

The sample holds many counts of this clonotype. The junction differs from germline at one of its ends, possibly a read error. This sequence joins TRBV7-7 and TRBJ2-3; D remains ambiguous. Germline V gene lookup returns CDR1 SSHAT and CDR2 FNYEAQ (reference sequence). This CDR3 region has 14 residues. The CDR3 here is CASSSGPHTDTQYF. CDR3 DNA sequence: TGTGCTAGCAGCTCCGGACCTCACACAGATACGCAGTATTTT.

This clonotype was observed a few times. The rearrangement uses TRBV6-5 and TRBJ2-1, with 8 bases fitting TRBD1. The germline V gene has CDR1 MNHEY and CDR2 SVGAGI. J was trimmed by 5 bases and V by 5 bases; bases with no gene match: 20. This CDR3 is 19 amino acids long. The CDR3 DNA sequence: TGTGCCAGCAGTACCCCGATGAGAAGGACAGGGCAAGGGAACAATGAGCAGTTCTTC. Translation: CASSTPMRRTGQGNNEQFF.

This clonotype was seen more than once but under ten times. The chain employs TRBV6-6 and TRBJ1-2; possible D gene TRBD1, 6 bases. CDR3 size: 15 residues. The germline gives CDR1 MNHNY, CDR2 SVGAGI (reference sequence). V dropped 0 bases and J dropped 4 bases, with 12 bases sitting between them. The CDR3 spells CASSYSTGSPYGYTF. The CDR3 DNA sequence: TGTGCCAGCAGTTACTCGACAGGTTCCCCCTATGGCTACACCTTC.

A few counts support this clonotype. V is TRBV4-1 and J is TRBJ1-1; possibly TRBD1 for D (6 bases). The V gene lost 4 bases and the J gene lost 6 bases, with 12 bases spanning the gap. CDR3 length equals 13 residues. Germline assignment: CDR1 MGHRA and CDR2 YSYEKL. The CDR3 protein is CASSLQGMPEAFF. The CDR3 nucleotides read TGCGCCAGCAGCCTACAGGGTATGCCTGAAGCTTTCTTT.

The chain couples TRBV7-8 to TRBJ2-7; D may be TRBD1 or TRBD2 (5 bases each). This CDR3 spans 12 amino acids. Germline V gene data show CDR1 as SGHVS and CDR2 as FQNEAQ. The germline V and J ends were trimmed by 7 bases and 4 bases, with 11 bases remaining between them. CDR3 DNA: TGTGCCAGCACCCTTTGGGGGTACGAGCAGTACTTC. As protein: CASTLWGYEQYF.

In its sample, this clonotype was seen a few times. This chain links TRBV7-9 with TRBJ1-4; 8 bases are a match to TRBD1. The CDR3 sequence is 14 residues long. Germline V gene sequence: CDR1 SEHNR, CDR2 FQNEAQ (reference sequence). V lost 7 bases and J lost 5; bases outside the gene matches: 6. CDR3 loop: CASIPGTGNEKLFF. CDR3 coding DNA: TGTGCCAGCATCCCCGGGACAGGAAATGAAAAACTGTTTTTT.

The rearrangement joins TRBV29-1 to TRBJ1-2; 8 bases map to TRBD1. CDR1 SQVTM and CDR2 ANQGSEA come from the germline V gene. This CDR3 is 13 amino acids long. With V trimmed by 3 bases and J by 3 bases, 3 bases remained unmatched. DNA of the CDR3: TGCAGCGTTGATGACAGGGGAGACTATGGCTACACCTTC. This encodes CSVDDRGDYGYTF.